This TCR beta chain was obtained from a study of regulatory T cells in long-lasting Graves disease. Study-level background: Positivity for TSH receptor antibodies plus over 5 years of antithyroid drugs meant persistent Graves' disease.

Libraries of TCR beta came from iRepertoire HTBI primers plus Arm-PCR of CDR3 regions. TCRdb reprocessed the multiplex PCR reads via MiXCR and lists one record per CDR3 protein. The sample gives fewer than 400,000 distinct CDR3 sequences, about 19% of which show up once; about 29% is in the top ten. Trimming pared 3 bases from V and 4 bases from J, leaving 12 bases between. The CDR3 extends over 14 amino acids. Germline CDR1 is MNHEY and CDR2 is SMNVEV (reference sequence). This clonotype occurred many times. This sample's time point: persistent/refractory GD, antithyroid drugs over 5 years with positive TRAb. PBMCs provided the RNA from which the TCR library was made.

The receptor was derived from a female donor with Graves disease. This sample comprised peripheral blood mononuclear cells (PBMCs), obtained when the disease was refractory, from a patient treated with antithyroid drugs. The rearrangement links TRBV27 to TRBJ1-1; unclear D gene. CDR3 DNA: TGTGCCAGCAGTTTGACGGGGTCTGGCACTGAAGCTTTCTTT. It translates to CASSLTGSGTEAFF.